The 30 T cell receptor beta chains reported below all come from one sample, sequenced in a study of blood T cell repertoires in COVID-19. Generated by immunoSEQ multiplex PCR, the TCRdb table keeps only in-frame clones and is missing some. In the table there are about 75,000 clones, 84% of which are singletons. Sequencing was done on a sample of peripheral blood. The receptors come from a woman in her fifties or sixties with acute or convalescent COVID-19.

This clone occurred a few times. The gene calls are TRBV5-1 and TRBJ2-1, with a possible D match to TRBD1 (5 bases). The CDR3 totals 15 residues. In germline, CDR1 is SGHRS, CDR2 YFSETQ. The V end lost 0 bases, the J end lost 6 bases, and 13 bases lay between the germline ends. CDR3 residues: CASSLDRGPPNEQFF. Written as DNA, the CDR3 is TGCGCCAGCAGCTTGGATAGGGGCCCCCCCAATGAGCAGTTCTTC.

J is TRBJ2-5 and V is TRBV28; D gene ambiguous. Trimming left V 6 bases short and J 7 bases short, with 18 bases between. Germline V gene sequence: CDR1 MDHEN, CDR2 SYDVKM. The CDR3 length is 14 residues. The CDR3 protein is CASSNPRPRVTQYF. The CDR3 bases are TGTGCCAGCAGCAATCCGCGGCCTCGGGTGACCCAGTACTTC. Combining the CDR3 with reference TRBV28 and TRBJ2-5 gives the whole variable domain DVKVTQSSRYLVKRTGEKVFLECVQDMDHENMFWYRQDPGLGLRLIYFSYDVKMKEKGDIPEGYSVSREKKERFSLILESASTNQTSMYLCASSNPRPRVTQYFGPGTRLLVL.

The rearrangement links TRBV3-1 (or the pseudogene TRBV3-2) to TRBJ1-1, with D possibly TRBD1 on 5 matching bases. The CDR3 runs 14 residues. Germline V CDR1 and CDR2: LGHDT, YNNKEL (reference sequence). V shed 0 bases and J shed 5 bases, with 10 bases lying between them. CDR3 nucleotide sequence: TGTGCCAGCAGCCAAGATACCGGGGGAACTGAAGCTTTCTTT. It translates to CASSQDTGGTEAFF.

The J gene is TRBJ2-2, the V gene TRBV4-3, with 9 bases that match TRBD2. CDR3 length: 16 amino acids. Trimming removed 1 base from V and 7 bases from J; junction bases left unmatched: 7. Germline CDR1 and CDR2: LGHNA and YSLEER. CDR3 amino acids: CASSQGVLAGGGELFF. The CDR3 DNA follows: TGCGCCAGCAGCCAAGGAGTACTAGCGGGCGGCGGGGAGCTGTTTTTT.

This chain uses TRBV6-6 with TRBJ2-1, with 10 bases fitting TRBD1. From germline, CDR1 is MNHNY and CDR2 SVGAGI (reference sequence). The CDR3 has 15 residues. Trimming at V came to 4 bases and at J to 4 bases, leaving 4 bases not matched to a gene. CDR3 residues: CASSSGDRGYNEQFF. For the CDR3, the DNA is TGTGCCAGCAGTTCTGGGGACAGGGGATACAATGAGCAGTTCTTC.

This clone was picked up a small number of times. The gene calls are TRBV27 and TRBJ1-3; tentative D call: TRBD1 (5 bases). The CDR3 has 13 amino acids. With 5 bases removed from V and 2 bases from J, the gap between germline ends came to 7 bases. Germline values: CDR1 MNHEY, CDR2 SMNVEV (reference sequence). The chain's CDR3 is CASSMTAGNTIYF. The CDR3 bases are TGTGCCAGCAGTATGACAGCTGGAAACACCATATATTTT.

The chain combines TRBV3-1 (or the pseudogene TRBV3-2) with TRBJ1-2; D call uncertain. The CDR3 is 14 amino acids. Trimming took 1 base from V and 8 from J, leaving 14 bases between them. Germline CDR1 LGHDT, CDR2 YNNKEL (reference sequence). The CDR3, as DNA: TGTGCCAGCAGCCAAGCGAGGAGGTGGGGAGGCTACACCTTC. This translates into CASSQARRWGGYTF.

The table lists this clone with a few counts. The chain recombines TRBV5-5 with TRBJ2-3; no firm D call. The CDR3 sequence is 16 residues long. Germline values: CDR1 SGHKS, CDR2 YYEKEE (reference sequence). Between the trimmed V and J ends, which lost 0 bases and 2 bases, there was a span of 13 bases. CDR3 amino acids: CASSLERRTTTDTQYF. In DNA, the CDR3 is TGTGCCAGCAGCTTGGAGCGCAGAACCACCACAGATACGCAGTATTTT.

The chain combines TRBV21-1 with TRBJ2-1; TRBD1 is taken as the D call from the table, unchecked against the DNA. TRBV21-1 is designated a pseudogene. The CDR3 is 14 residues long. In DNA form, the CDR3 reads TGTGCCAGCAGCAAAGCGGGGTGGGGCAGCGAGCAGTTCTTC. Translated, it gives CASSKAGWGSEQFF.

This chain uses TRBV13 with TRBJ1-1; TRBD1 is a possible D gene (5 bases). The V gene's germline CDR1 is PRHDT and CDR2 FYEKMQ (reference sequence). This CDR3 contains 14 residues. With 10 bases removed from V and 1 base from J, the gap between germline ends came to 16 bases. For the CDR3, the DNA is TGTGCCACCCCGCGGGGGAGCTGGAACACTGAAGCTTTCTTT. Translated, it gives CATPRGSWNTEAFF.

This clone was picked up one time. The rearrangement links TRBV7-3 to TRBJ1-2, with 8 bases fitting TRBD1. The CDR3 loop spans 13 amino acids. V lost 6 bases and J lost 3; bases outside the gene matches: 3. From germline, CDR1 is SGHTA and CDR2 FQGTGA. The CDR3 spells CASSKGQDYGYTF. The CDR3, as DNA: TGTGCCAGCAGTAAGGGACAGGACTATGGCTACACCTTC. Full variable domain (remainder filled in from reference TRBV7-3 and TRBJ1-2): GAGVSQTPSNKVTEKGKYVELRCDPISGHTALYWYRQSLGQGPEFLIYFQGTGAADDSGLPNDRFFAVRPEGSVSTLKIQRTERGDSAVYLCASSKGQDYGYTFGSGTRLTVV.

Notes on this clone: One junction end disagrees with the germline gene, perhaps due to a read error. The same CDR3 can be traced to other DNA sequences in this sample. This chain uses TRBV9 with TRBJ2-7; TRBD1 is a possible D gene (6 bases). The CDR3 length is 14 residues. Looked up from germline, CDR1 is SGDLS and CDR2 is YYNGEE. The CDR3 sequence: CASSVSGTTYEQYF. For the CDR3, the DNA is TGTGCCAGTAGCGTCTCCGGGACAACCTACGAGCAGTACTTC.

J is TRBJ1-2 and V is TRBV15; 7 bases are a match to TRBD1. The CDR3 has 15 amino acids. V lost 4 bases to trimming and J lost 6 bases; unmatched junction nucleotides: 11. CDR1 and CDR2 from the germline V gene are LNHNV and YYDKDF (reference sequence). The CDR3 region has the DNA TGTGCCACCAGCAACCGAGGGACAGCTTGGCATGGCTACACCTTC. Protein sequence: CATSNRGTAWHGYTF.

The CDR3 loop is CASSITGTDPGGEAFF. In DNA, the CDR3 is TGTGCCAGTAGTATAACCGGGACCGACCCGGGGGGGGAAGCTTTCTTT. This sequence joins TRBV19 and TRBJ1-1; possibly TRBD1 for D (5 bases). Germline lookup yields CDR1 LNHDA and CDR2 SQIVND (reference sequence). The CDR3 runs 16 residues. The V and J ends lost 2 bases and 8 bases respectively, with 21 bases between them.

The genes are TRBV15 and TRBJ2-3, with 10 bases that match TRBD2. CDR1 is LNHNV, CDR2 YYDKDF, per germline (reference sequence). This CDR3 region has 19 residues. V shed 0 bases and J 0 bases; nucleotides not matched to a gene: 9. CDR3 in amino acids: CATSRDLSGRARSTDTQYF. The CDR3 DNA reads TGTGCCACCAGCAGAGATCTGAGCGGGAGGGCCCGGAGCACAGATACGCAGTATTTT.

The rearrangement joins TRBV27 to TRBJ2-1, with D possibly TRBD2 on 6 matching bases. CDR1 and CDR2 from the germline V gene are MNHEY and SMNVEV (reference sequence). The CDR3 loop spans 15 amino acids. V lost 6 bases to trimming and J lost 5 bases, with 17 bases between them. This chain's CDR3 is CASRKRDWANNEQFF. The CDR3 DNA sequence: TGTGCCAGCAGAAAAAGGGACTGGGCCAACAATGAGCAGTTCTTC.

This CDR3 is CASSSLLTDYEQYF. CDR3 DNA sequence: TGTGCCAGCAGCTCGCTACTGACAGACTACGAGCAGTACTTC. V usage is TRBV7-6 and J usage is TRBJ2-7; tentatively, D is TRBD1 (5 bases). V was cut by 4 bases and J by 3 bases, with 13 bases left in between. Germline lookup yields CDR1 SGHVS and CDR2 FNYEAQ. The CDR3 is 14 amino acids.

CDR3: CATSRDRLADNEQFF. The CDR3 DNA sequence: TGTGCCACCAGCAGAGATCGACTAGCGGATAATGAGCAGTTCTTC. The chain couples TRBV15 to TRBJ2-1, with 9 bases lining up with TRBD2. Germline CDR1 reads LNHNV; CDR2 reads YYDKDF (reference sequence). Trimming at V came to 0 bases and at J to 7 bases, leaving 4 bases not matched to a gene. The CDR3 has 15 amino acids.

V is TRBV5-6 and J is TRBJ1-3; unclear D gene. CDR1 SGHDT and CDR2 YYEEEE come from the germline V gene. The CDR3 contains 14 residues. The V and J ends lost 4 bases and 2 bases respectively, with 10 bases between them. The CDR3 spells CASSLFGAGNTIYF. The CDR3 DNA follows: TGTGCCAGCAGCCTGTTCGGGGCTGGAAACACCATATATTTT.

The J gene is TRBJ2-7, the V gene TRBV5-6, with 7 bases identical to TRBD2. CDR3 size: 15 residues. V lost 1 base, J lost 3 bases, and 7 bases stayed unmatched. CDR1 and CDR2 (germline): SGHDT, YYEEEE. Written as DNA, the CDR3 is TGTGCCAGCAGCTTGAGGCGGGAGAAGATCTACGAGCAGTACTTC. Translated, it gives CASSLRREKIYEQYF.

The CDR3 sequence is CASSPTSGRWTSGANEQFF. The CDR3 region has the DNA TGCGCCAGCAGCCCGACCTCAGGGAGGTGGACTAGCGGGGCCAATGAGCAGTTCTTC. This chain links TRBV10-1 with TRBJ2-1; 12 positions match TRBD2. Germline trimming cut 6 bases from V and 6 bases from J; bases unmatched to any gene: 18. The CDR3 length is 19 residues. Germline-derived CDR1 and CDR2 are WNHNN and SYGVQD (reference sequence).

The gene calls are TRBV20-1 and TRBJ1-1; 9 nucleotides align to TRBD1. V dropped 3 bases and J dropped 8; count of bases not matched to a gene: 4. The CDR3 spans 12 residues. Per the germline V gene, CDR1 is DFQATT and CDR2 is SNEGSKA (reference sequence). In DNA form, the CDR3 reads TGCAGTGCTAGTCTTGGGACAGGGGAAGCTTTCTTT. It translates to CSASLGTGEAFF.

The chain has TRBV7-9 and TRBJ1-2, with 12 bases lining up with TRBD1. With 5 bases clipped from V and 4 bases from J, the junction kept 8 bases outside the gene matches. The CDR3 has 16 residues. Germline V gene data show CDR1 as SEHNR and CDR2 as FQNEAQ (reference sequence). The CDR3, as DNA: TGTGCCAGCAGCCGTGCTGGGACAGGGGGCATCTATGGCTACACCTTC. This translates into CASSRAGTGGIYGYTF.

This chain joins TRBV6-5 and TRBJ1-2; 8 bases agree with TRBD1. The CDR3 spans 15 residues. Looked up from germline, CDR1 is MNHEY and CDR2 is SVGAGI. V lost 0 bases, J lost 6 bases, and 6 bases stayed unmatched. The CDR3 here is CASSYSLQGADGYTF. CDR3 DNA: TGTGCCAGCAGTTACTCGCTTCAGGGGGCGGATGGCTACACCTTC.

This clone was recorded only once. The V gene is TRBV19, the J gene TRBJ2-1; TRBD2 might be the D (7 bases). V dropped 0 bases and J dropped 1 base, with 19 bases sitting between them. This CDR3 is built from 19 residues. Germline loops: CDR1 LNHDA, CDR2 SQIVND (reference sequence). The CDR3: CASSIDRWGGTTSYNEQFF. CDR3 in DNA: TGTGCCAGTAGTATAGATCGATGGGGAGGGACAACATCCTACAATGAGCAGTTCTTC.

This chain's CDR3 is CASSSLGDRASYEQYF. The CDR3 DNA is TGTGCCAGCAGTTCCCTGGGGGACAGGGCCTCCTACGAGCAGTACTTC. The rearrangement links TRBV6-5 to TRBJ2-7, with 9 bases that match TRBD1. Germline CDR1 and CDR2: MNHEY and SVGAGI. V shed 4 bases, J shed 0 bases, and the junction held 7 bases outside the gene matches. There are 16 residues in the CDR3.

This rearrangement joins TRBV2 to TRBJ1-5, with TRBD1 as a possible D gene (5 bases). The CDR3 totals 14 residues. Germline V gives CDR1 SNHLY, CDR2 FYNNEI. V gave up 0 bases and J gave up 5 bases, with 8 bases separating them. CDR3 bases: TGTGCCAGCAGTGAAGCGGGGCGTTATCAGCCCCAGCATTTT. It is translated as CASSEAGRYQPQHF.

In the case of this clone: This CDR3 is missing its conserved last phenylalanine or tryptophan, likely due to a read error. Because the CDR3's place on the DNA is in doubt, the DNA is left out and the CDR3 is given as listed by TCRdb. V is TRBV6-1 and J is TRBJ1-2; TRBD1 reflects the table's D call only, with no check against the DNA. Both ends counted, the CDR3 spans 11 residues. The germline CDR1 and CDR2 sequences are MNHNS and SASEGT. CDR3 sequence reads: CASSEIWTNSL.

This chain's CDR3 is CASSLSDSSNYGYTF. In nucleotides, the CDR3 is TGTGCCAGCAGCTTATCTGACAGCTCTAACTATGGCTACACCTTC. This chain connects TRBV7-9 to TRBJ1-2; a weak D match, TRBD1 (5 bases). Trimming took off 2 bases at V and 0 bases at J, with 10 bases between the two ends. This CDR3 region has 15 residues. Looked up from germline, CDR1 is SEHNR and CDR2 is FQNEAQ (reference sequence).

This sequence joins TRBV6-2 or TRBV6-3 and TRBJ2-7; TRBD2 is a possible D gene (5 bases). Germline loops: CDR1 MNHEY, CDR2 SVGEGT. V shed 5 bases and J shed 3 bases, with 11 bases lying between them. The CDR3 is made up of 13 amino acids. The CDR3 loop is CASSRTGSYEQYF. The CDR3 DNA sequence: TGTGCCAGCAGTCGGACGGGGAGCTACGAGCAGTACTTC.